This is a list of T cell receptor beta chains from one sample in a study of T cell repertoires in cytomegalovirus infection. TCRdb reanalysed the reads using MiXCR and keeps one entry per CDR3 protein. This sample has approximately 180,000 distinct CDR3 sequences, with about 15% found just once. The sample was CD8+ T cells from PBMCs. The receptors originated from a human donor in good health (CMV status not recorded). Some clones in this sample may be carry-over from other donors' samples. The CDR3 runs from the conserved cysteine through the conserved F or W. The D gene is left open where the match is weak. Rows give clone size only sometimes, using once, few, many, or a class for an expanded clone.

>few|TRBJ1-1|TRBD1|TRBV19
CASSIVGTGNTEAFF
TGTGCCAGTAGTATAGTCGGGACAGGGAACACTGAAGCTTTCTTT
>many|TRBJ1-1|-|TRBV7-8
CASSFRGASVNTEAFF
TGTGCCAGCAGCTTTAGGGGGGCCTCGGTGAACACTGAAGCTTTCTTT
>few|TRBJ2-3|TRBD2|TRBV7-2
CASSSTSGVGDTQYF
TGTGCCAGCAGTTCGACTAGCGGGGTTGGAGATACGCAGTATTTT
>-|TRBJ2-1|TRBD2|TRBV6-2/TRBV6-3
CASSASSGGADEQFF
TGTGCCAGCAGTGCCTCGAGCGGGGGGGCCGATGAGCAGTTCTTC
>-|TRBJ2-7|-|TRBV20-1
CSARDPRAPYEQYF
TGCAGTGCTAGAGATCCCCGTGCACCCTACGAGCAGTACTTC
>-|TRBJ1-1|-|TRBV29-1
CSSNRVGRDTEAFF
TGCAGCTCGAACAGGGTCGGGAGGGACACTGAAGCTTTCTTT
>-|TRBJ2-7|-|TRBV9
CASSVEGGAPYEQYF
TGTGCCAGCAGCGTAGAGGGGGGGGCACCATACGAGCAGTACTTC
>few|TRBJ2-6|-|TRBV25-1
CARPPRGANVLTF
TGTGCCAGACCCCCCAGAGGGGCCAACGTCCTGACTTTC
>-|TRBJ1-6|-|TRBV10-1
CASSESPTVTGNSPLHF
TGCGCCAGCAGTGAGTCCCCGACAGTGACGGGGAATTCACCCCTCCACTTT
>few|TRBJ2-6|-|TRBV27
CASSRPGANVLTF
TGTGCCAGCAGCCGTCCTGGGGCCAACGTCCTGACTTTC
>-|TRBJ2-1|-|TRBV6-5
CASSYRTALPYNEQFF
TGTGCCAGCAGTTATCGGACGGCCCTCCCTTACAATGAGCAGTTCTTC